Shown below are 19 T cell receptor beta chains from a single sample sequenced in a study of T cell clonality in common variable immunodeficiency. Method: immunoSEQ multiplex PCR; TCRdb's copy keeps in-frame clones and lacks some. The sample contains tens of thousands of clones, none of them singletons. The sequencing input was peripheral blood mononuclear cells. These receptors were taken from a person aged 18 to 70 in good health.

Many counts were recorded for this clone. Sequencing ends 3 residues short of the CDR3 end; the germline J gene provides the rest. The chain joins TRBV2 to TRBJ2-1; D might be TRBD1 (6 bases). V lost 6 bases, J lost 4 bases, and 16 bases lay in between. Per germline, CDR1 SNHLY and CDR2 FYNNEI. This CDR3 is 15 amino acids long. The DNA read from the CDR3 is TGTGCCAGCAGATCCGGGACACGAGATTACAATGAG. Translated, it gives CASRSGTRDYNE. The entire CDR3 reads CASRSGTRDYNEQFF.

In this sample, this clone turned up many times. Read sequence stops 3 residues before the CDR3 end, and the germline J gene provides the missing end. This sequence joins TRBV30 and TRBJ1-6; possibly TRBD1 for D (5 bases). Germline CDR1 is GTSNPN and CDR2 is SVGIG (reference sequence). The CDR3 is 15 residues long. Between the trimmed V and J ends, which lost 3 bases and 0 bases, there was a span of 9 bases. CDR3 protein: CAWSAGNSYNSPLHF. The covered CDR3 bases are TGTGCCTGGAGCGCAGGGAACTCCTATAATTCACCC.

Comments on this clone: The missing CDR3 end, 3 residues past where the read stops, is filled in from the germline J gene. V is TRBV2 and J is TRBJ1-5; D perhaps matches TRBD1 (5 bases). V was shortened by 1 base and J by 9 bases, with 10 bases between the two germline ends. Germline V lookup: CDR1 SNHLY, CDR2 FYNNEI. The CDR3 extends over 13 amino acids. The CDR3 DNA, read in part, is TGTGCCAGCAGTGAAGAAGCGGGGGGGCCC. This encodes CASSEEAGGP. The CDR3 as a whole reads CASSEEAGGPQHF.

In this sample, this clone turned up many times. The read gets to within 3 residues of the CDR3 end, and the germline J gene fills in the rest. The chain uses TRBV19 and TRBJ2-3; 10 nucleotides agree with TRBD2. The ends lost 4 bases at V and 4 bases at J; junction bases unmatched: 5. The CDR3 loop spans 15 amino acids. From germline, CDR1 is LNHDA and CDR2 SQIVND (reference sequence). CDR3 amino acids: CASSNGLAAPDTQYF. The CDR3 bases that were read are TGTGCCAGTAGTAACGGACTAGCGGCTCCAGATACG.

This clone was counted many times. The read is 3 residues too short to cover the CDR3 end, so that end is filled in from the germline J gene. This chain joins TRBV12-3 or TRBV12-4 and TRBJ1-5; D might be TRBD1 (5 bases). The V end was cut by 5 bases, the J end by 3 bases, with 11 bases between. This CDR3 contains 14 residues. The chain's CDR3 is CASSTGLINQPQHF. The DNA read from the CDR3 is TGTGCCAGCAGTACGGGACTGATCAATCAGCCC.

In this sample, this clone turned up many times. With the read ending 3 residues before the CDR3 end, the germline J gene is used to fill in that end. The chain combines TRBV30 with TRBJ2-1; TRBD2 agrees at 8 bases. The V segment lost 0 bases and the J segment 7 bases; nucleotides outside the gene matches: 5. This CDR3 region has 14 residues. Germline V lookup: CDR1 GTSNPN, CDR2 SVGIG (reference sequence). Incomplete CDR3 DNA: TGTGCCTGGAGTGTAAGCGGGAGTATAAATGAG. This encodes CAWSVSGSINE. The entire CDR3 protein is CAWSVSGSINEQFF.

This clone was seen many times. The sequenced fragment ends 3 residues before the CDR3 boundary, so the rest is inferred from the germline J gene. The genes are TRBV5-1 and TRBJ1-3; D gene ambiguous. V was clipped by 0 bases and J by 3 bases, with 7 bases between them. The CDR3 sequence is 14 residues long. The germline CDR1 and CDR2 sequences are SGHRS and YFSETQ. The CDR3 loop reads CASSLDSGGNTIYF. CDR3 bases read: TGCGCCAGCAGCTTGGACAGTGGTGGAAACACC.

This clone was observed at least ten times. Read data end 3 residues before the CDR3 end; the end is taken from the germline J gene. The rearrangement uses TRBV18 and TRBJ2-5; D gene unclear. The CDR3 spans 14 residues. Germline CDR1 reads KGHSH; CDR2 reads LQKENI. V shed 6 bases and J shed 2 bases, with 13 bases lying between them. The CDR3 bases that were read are TGTGCCAGCTCTCCCTTCGGTAGTCAAGAGACC. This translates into CASSPFGSQET. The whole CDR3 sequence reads CASSPFGSQETQYF. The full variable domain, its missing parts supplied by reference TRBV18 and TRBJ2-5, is NAGVMQNPRHLVRRRGQEARLRCSPMKGHSHVYWYRQLPEEGLKFMVYLQKENIIDESGMPKERFSAEFPKEGPSILRIQQVVRGDSAAYFCASSPFGSQETQYFGPGTRLLVL.

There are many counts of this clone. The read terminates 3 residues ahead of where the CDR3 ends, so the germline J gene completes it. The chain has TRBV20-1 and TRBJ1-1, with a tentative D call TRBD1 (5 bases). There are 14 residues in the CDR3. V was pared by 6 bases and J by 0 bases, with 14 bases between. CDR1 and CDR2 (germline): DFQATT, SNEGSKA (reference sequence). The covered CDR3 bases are TGCAGTGCGTCCTACGGGGGAGTGAACACTGAA. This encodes CSASYGGVNTE. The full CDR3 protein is CSASYGGVNTEAFF.

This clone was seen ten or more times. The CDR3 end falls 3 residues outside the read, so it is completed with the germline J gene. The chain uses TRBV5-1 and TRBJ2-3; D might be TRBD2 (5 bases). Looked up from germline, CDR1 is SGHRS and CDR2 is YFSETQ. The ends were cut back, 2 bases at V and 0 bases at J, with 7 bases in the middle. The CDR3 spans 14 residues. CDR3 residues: CASSFGLSTDTQYF. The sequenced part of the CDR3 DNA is TGCGCCAGCAGCTTCGGACTGAGCACAGATACG. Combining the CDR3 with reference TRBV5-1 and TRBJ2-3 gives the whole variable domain KAGVTQTPRYLIKTRGQQVTLSCSPISGHRSVSWYQQTPGQGLQFLFEYFSETQRNKGNFPGRFSGRQFSNSRSEMNVSTLELGDSALYLCASSFGLSTDTQYFGPGTRLTVL.

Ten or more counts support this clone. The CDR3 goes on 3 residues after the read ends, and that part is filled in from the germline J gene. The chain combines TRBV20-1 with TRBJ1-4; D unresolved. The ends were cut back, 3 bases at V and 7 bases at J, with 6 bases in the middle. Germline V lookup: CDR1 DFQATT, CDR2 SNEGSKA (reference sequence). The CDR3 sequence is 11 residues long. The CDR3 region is CSASRAEKLFF. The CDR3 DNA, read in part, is TGCAGTGCTAGTCGAGCTGAAAAA.

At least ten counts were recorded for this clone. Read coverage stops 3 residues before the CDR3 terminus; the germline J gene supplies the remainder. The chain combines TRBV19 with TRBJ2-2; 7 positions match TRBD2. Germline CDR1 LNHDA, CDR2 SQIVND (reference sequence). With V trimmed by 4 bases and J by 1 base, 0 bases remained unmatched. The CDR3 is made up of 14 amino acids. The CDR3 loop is CASSTSGNTGELFF. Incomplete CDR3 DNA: TGTGCCAGTAGTACTAGCGGGAACACCGGGGAG.

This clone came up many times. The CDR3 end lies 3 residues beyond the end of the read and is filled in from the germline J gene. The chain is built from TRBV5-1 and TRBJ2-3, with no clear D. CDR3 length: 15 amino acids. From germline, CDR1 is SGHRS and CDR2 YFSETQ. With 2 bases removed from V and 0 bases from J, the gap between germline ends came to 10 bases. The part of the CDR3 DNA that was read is TGCGCCAGCAGCTTCGACTCCTCTAGCACAGATACG. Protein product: CASSFDSSSTDT. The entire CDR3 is CASSFDSSSTDTQYF.

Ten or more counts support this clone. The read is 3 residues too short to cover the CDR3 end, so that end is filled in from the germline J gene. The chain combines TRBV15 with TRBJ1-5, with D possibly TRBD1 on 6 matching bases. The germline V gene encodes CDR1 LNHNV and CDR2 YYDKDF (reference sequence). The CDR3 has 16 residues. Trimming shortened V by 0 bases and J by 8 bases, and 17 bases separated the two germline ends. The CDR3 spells CATSREAQGLVEPQHF. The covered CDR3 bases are TGTGCCACCAGCAGAGAGGCACAGGGTTTGGTGGAGCCC.

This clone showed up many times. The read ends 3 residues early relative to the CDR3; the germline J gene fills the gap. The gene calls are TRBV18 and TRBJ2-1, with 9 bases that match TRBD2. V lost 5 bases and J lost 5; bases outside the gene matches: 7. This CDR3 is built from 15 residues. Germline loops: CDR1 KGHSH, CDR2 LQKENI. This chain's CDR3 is CASSYLAGTNNEQFF. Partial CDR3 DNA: TGTGCCAGCTCATACCTAGCGGGAACTAACAATGAG.

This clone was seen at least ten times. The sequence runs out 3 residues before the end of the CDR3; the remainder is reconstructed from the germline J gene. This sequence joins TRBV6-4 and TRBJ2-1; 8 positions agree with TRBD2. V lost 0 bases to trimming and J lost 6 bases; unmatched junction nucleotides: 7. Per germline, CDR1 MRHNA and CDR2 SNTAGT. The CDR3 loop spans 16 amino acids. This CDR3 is CASSDSIGGETNEQFF. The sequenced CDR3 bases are TGTGCCAGCAGTGACTCGATCGGGGGGGAGACCAATGAG.

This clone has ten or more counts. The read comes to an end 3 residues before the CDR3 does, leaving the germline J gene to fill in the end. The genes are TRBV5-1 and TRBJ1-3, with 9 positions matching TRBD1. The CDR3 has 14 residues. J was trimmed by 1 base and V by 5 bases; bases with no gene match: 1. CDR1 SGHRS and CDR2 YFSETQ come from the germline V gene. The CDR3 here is CASRGQGSGNTIYF. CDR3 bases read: TGCGCCAGCAGGGGACAGGGATCTGGAAACACC. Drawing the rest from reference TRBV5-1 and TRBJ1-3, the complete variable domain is KAGVTQTPRYLIKTRGQQVTLSCSPISGHRSVSWYQQTPGQGLQFLFEYFSETQRNKGNFPGRFSGRQFSNSRSEMNVSTLELGDSALYLCASRGQGSGNTIYFGEGSWLTVV.

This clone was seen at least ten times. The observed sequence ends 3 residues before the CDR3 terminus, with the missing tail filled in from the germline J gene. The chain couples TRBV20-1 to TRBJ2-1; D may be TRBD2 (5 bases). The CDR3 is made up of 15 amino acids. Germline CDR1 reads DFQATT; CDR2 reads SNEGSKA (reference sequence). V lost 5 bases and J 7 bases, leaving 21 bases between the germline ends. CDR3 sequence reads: CSAEKSGDPRNEQFF. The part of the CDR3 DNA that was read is TGCAGTGCTGAAAAATCCGGGGATCCAAGGAATGAG.

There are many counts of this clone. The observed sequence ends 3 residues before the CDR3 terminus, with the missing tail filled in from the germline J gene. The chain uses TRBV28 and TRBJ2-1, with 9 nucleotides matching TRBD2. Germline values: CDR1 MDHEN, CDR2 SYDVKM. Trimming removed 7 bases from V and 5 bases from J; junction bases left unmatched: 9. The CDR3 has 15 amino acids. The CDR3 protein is CASIGGASGNNEQFF. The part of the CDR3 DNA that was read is TGTGCCAGCATCGGAGGGGCTAGCGGGAACAATGAG.